What follows are 26 T cell receptor beta chains derived from one specimen sequenced in a study of OX40 agonist ivuxolimab in advanced cancers. Profiling relied on immunoSEQ multiplex PCR, and the TCRdb table lists in-frame clones only, not all of them. The table has some 70,000 clones, 87% seen once. Sequenced here: CD4+ or CD8+ T cells sorted from blood, sampled in a trial of the OX40 agonist ivuxolimab. These receptors were collected from an adult with an advanced solid tumor such as melanoma, head and neck, liver or kidney cancer.

J is TRBJ1-5 and V is TRBV2; D is unclear. Germline V gene data show CDR1 as SNHLY and CDR2 as FYNNEI. V was clipped by 2 bases and J by 0 bases, with 5 bases between them. There are 14 residues in the CDR3. CDR3 in DNA: TGTGCCAGCAGTGAATTAGATAGCAATCAGCCCCAGCATTTT. Amino acid sequence: CASSELDSNQPQHF.

The J gene is TRBJ1-1, the V gene TRBV19; TRBD1 matches 7 bases. Germline V lookup: CDR1 LNHDA, CDR2 SQIVND (reference sequence). The CDR3 is 13 amino acids. With V trimmed by 4 bases and J by 7 bases, 6 bases remained unmatched. The CDR3 protein is CASSTDRVGEAFF. CDR3 DNA: TGTGCCAGTAGTACAGACAGGGTCGGTGAAGCTTTCTTT.

The chain uses TRBV7-2 and TRBJ2-7; the match to TRBD2 covers 9 bases. The length of the CDR3 is 15 residues. Trimming took 1 base from V and 8 from J; bases not matched to a gene: 9. In germline, CDR1 is SGHTA, CDR2 FQGNSA. The chain's CDR3 is CASSLGGAGGPQQYF. The DNA of the CDR3 is TGTGCCAGCAGCTTAGGAGGGGCGGGAGGGCCCCAGCAGTACTTC.

The rearrangement uses TRBV6-5 and TRBJ1-2, with D perhaps TRBD1 (6 bases). The V and J ends lost 7 bases and 4 bases respectively, with 19 bases between them. CDR1 and CDR2 (germline): MNHEY, SVGAGI. The CDR3 sequence is 15 residues long. Here the CDR3 reads CASNDAQWGAYGYTF. CDR3 coding DNA: TGTGCCAGCAACGACGCTCAGTGGGGGGCCTATGGCTACACCTTC.

V usage is TRBV28 and J usage is TRBJ2-7; 9 nucleotides agree with TRBD1. The CDR3 is 15 residues long. CDR1 is MDHEN, CDR2 SYDVKM, per germline. J gave up 2 bases and V 6 bases, and 8 bases lay outside the gene matches. The CDR3 spells CASRGIGQGTYEQYF. The CDR3 DNA reads as TGTGCCAGCAGGGGAATCGGACAGGGGACCTACGAGCAGTACTTC.

V and J are TRBV11-2 and TRBJ2-3; no clear D gene. This CDR3 has 12 residues. Germline V CDR1 and CDR2: SGHAT, FQNNGV. Trimming shortened V by 5 bases and J by 5 bases, and 8 bases separated the two germline ends. The CDR3 here is CASSPNRDTQYF. CDR3 nucleotides: TGTGCCAGCAGCCCCAATCGAGATACGCAGTATTTT.

Written as DNA, the CDR3 is TGTGCCAGTAGTATCATCACAGGGGTTAGCAATCAGCCCCAGCATTTT. It encodes CASSIITGVSNQPQHF. The chain joins TRBV19 to TRBJ1-5; 7 nucleotides agree with TRBD1. V shed 3 bases, J shed 0 bases, and the junction held 5 bases outside the gene matches. The CDR3 is 16 amino acids. CDR1 and CDR2 (germline): LNHDA, SQIVND (reference sequence). Complete variable domain (other parts from reference TRBV19 and TRBJ1-5): DGGITQSPKYLFRKEGQNVTLSCEQNLNHDAMYWYRQDPGQGLRLIYYSQIVNDFQKGDIAEGYSVSREKKESFPLTVTSAQKNPTAFYLCASSIITGVSNQPQHFGDGTRLSIL.

CDR3 coding DNA: TGCGCCAGCAGCGTGGGACGAGGCACAGATACGCAGTATTTT. This sequence encodes CASSVGRGTDTQYF. V is TRBV4-1 and J is TRBJ2-3; D is perhaps TRBD1 or TRBD2 (5 bases each). The V end was cut by 5 bases, the J end by 1 base, with 10 bases between. This CDR3 has 14 amino acids. The germline V gene has CDR1 MGHRA and CDR2 YSYEKL.

This sequence joins TRBV4-3 and TRBJ2-7; D gene uncertain. The CDR3 sequence is 16 residues long. Germline CDR1 is LGHNA and CDR2 is YSLEER. V lost 0 bases and J lost 3, with 15 bases in between. In DNA form, the CDR3 reads TGCGCCAGCAGCCAAGATTTAGCTTTGAGAGGCTACGAGCAGTACTTC. Translation: CASSQDLALRGYEQYF.

This chain links TRBV29-1 with TRBJ1-5, with 8 bases that match TRBD1. V lost 6 bases to trimming and J lost 2 bases; unmatched junction nucleotides: 9. Germline CDR1 SQVTM, CDR2 ANQGSEA. The CDR3 is 15 amino acids. The CDR3 loop reads CSVSGTGGGNQPQHF. The DNA for the CDR3 is TGCAGCGTGAGCGGGACAGGAGGAGGCAATCAGCCCCAGCATTTT.

The rearrangement links TRBV5-1 to TRBJ2-1; TRBD1 aligns across 8 bases. V shed 3 bases, J shed 8 bases, and the junction held 10 bases outside the gene matches. From germline, CDR1 is SGHRS and CDR2 YFSETQ. The CDR3 is made up of 15 amino acids. CDR3 in amino acids: CASSSAGQGSDEQFF. In nucleotides, the CDR3 is TGCGCCAGCAGCTCGGCAGGACAGGGTTCCGATGAGCAGTTCTTC.

This chain joins TRBV4-3 and TRBJ1-1; D unresolved. The CDR3 length is 12 residues. Between the trimmed V and J ends, which lost 1 base and 7 bases, there was a span of 7 bases. CDR1 and CDR2 from the germline V gene are LGHNA and YSLEER. The CDR3 coding sequence is TGCGCCAGCAGCCAAGCAGGCGGTGAAGCTTTCTTT. It encodes CASSQAGGEAFF.

The chain uses TRBV6-1 and TRBJ2-7, with unresolved D. The CDR3 totals 12 residues. Looked up from germline, CDR1 is MNHNS and CDR2 is SASEGT. The ends were cut back, 5 bases at V and 4 bases at J, with 9 bases in the middle. This CDR3 is CASSKKEYEQYF. CDR3 nucleotide sequence: TGTGCCAGCAGTAAGAAGGAATACGAGCAGTACTTC.

The chain has TRBV5-4 and TRBJ2-7, with D possibly matching TRBD1 (6 bases). In germline, CDR1 is SGHNT, CDR2 YYREEE (reference sequence). The CDR3 consists of 14 residues. V was shortened by 4 bases and J by 0 bases, with 11 bases between the two germline ends. DNA of the CDR3: TGTGCCAGCAGCCTCGACAGGAGCTCCTACGAGCAGTACTTC. Its protein product is CASSLDRSSYEQYF.

The V gene is TRBV27, the J gene TRBJ2-7; 12 bases agree with TRBD2. The CDR3 consists of 20 residues. J gave up 0 bases and V 4 bases, and 16 bases lay outside the gene matches. The germline V gene encodes CDR1 MNHEY and CDR2 SMNVEV (reference sequence). The CDR3 protein is CASSSRGGTSGPGISYEQYF. The CDR3 region has the DNA TGTGCCAGCAGTTCCCGTGGCGGGACTAGCGGGCCCGGAATCTCCTACGAGCAGTACTTC.

A single count supports this clone. The chain recombines TRBV5-6 with TRBJ2-3; TRBD2 matches at 10 bases. The CDR3 loop spans 18 amino acids. The V segment lost 4 bases and the J segment 1 base; nucleotides outside the gene matches: 12. Germline V gene lookup returns CDR1 SGHDT and CDR2 YYEEEE. As DNA, the CDR3 is TGTGCCAGCAGCCCCTACACAGGACTAGCGGACCGCACAGATACGCAGTATTTT. Translated, it gives CASSPYTGLADRTDTQYF.

This clone was recorded a few times. The chain employs TRBV5-1 and TRBJ1-2, with 11 bases fitting TRBD1. V lost 4 bases, J lost 4 bases, and 6 bases stayed unmatched. Per the germline V gene, CDR1 is SGHRS and CDR2 is YFSETQ. The CDR3 has 15 residues. In nucleotides, the CDR3 is TGCGCCAGCAGCCGGGGGACAGGGGGGAGCTATGGCTACACCTTC. This codes for CASSRGTGGSYGYTF. Complete variable domain (other parts from reference TRBV5-1 and TRBJ1-2): KAGVTQTPRYLIKTRGQQVTLSCSPISGHRSVSWYQQTPGQGLQFLFEYFSETQRNKGNFPGRFSGRQFSNSRSEMNVSTLELGDSALYLCASSRGTGGSYGYTFGSGTRLTVV.

The chain combines TRBV4-1 with TRBJ2-1, with TRBD2 matching 9 bases. Germline V gives CDR1 MGHRA, CDR2 YSYEKL. The CDR3 runs 17 residues. V was clipped by 4 bases and J by 1 base; unmatched bases: 8. CDR3 coding DNA: TGCGCCAGCAGCCCAACGCAAGCGGGAGGTTCCTACAATGAGCAGTTCTTC. This encodes CASSPTQAGGSYNEQFF.

The sample holds a few counts of this clone. Written as DNA, the CDR3 is TGTGCCAGCCAACACGAATCTGGAAACACCATATATTTT. Encoded protein: CASQHESGNTIYF. The J gene is TRBJ1-3, the V gene TRBV9, with D uncertain. CDR3 length: 13 amino acids. Trimming took off 7 bases at V and 1 base at J, with 9 bases between the two ends. CDR1 is SGDLS and CDR2 is YYNGEE in the germline V gene.

The chain combines TRBV5-4 with TRBJ2-3, with 8 positions matching TRBD2. Germline V gene sequence: CDR1 SGHNT, CDR2 YYREEE (reference sequence). Losses at the gene ends were 4 bases for V and 2 bases for J; bases not matched to a gene: 9. This CDR3 contains 16 residues. The DNA of the CDR3 is TGTGCCAGCAGCCCCCGGGGGGGGCAACCCACAGATACGCAGTATTTT. Its protein product is CASSPRGGQPTDTQYF.

The chain combines TRBV7-9 with TRBJ2-5, with D perhaps matching TRBD1 (5 bases). V gave up 5 bases and J gave up 2 bases, with 12 bases separating them. The CDR3 is 14 amino acids. Germline lookup yields CDR1 SEHNR and CDR2 FQNEAQ (reference sequence). CDR3 DNA sequence: TGTGCCAGCAGCCGTGGGGCCCAACAAGAGACCCAGTACTTC. Residues: CASSRGAQQETQYF.

This rearrangement joins TRBV5-4 to TRBJ2-7; either TRBD1 or TRBD2 may supply D (6 bases each). Germline values: CDR1 SGHNT, CDR2 YYREEE (reference sequence). The CDR3 spans 15 residues. The germline V and J ends were trimmed by 2 bases and 1 base, with 13 bases remaining between them. The DNA of the CDR3 is TGTGCCAGCAGCTTTTACGGGGGACATTCCTACGAGCAGTACTTC. Protein product: CASSFYGGHSYEQYF.

The chain links TRBV6-6 to TRBJ2-5, with TRBD2 as a possible D gene (6 bases). Germline V CDR1 and CDR2: MNHNY, SVGAGI (reference sequence). Trimming took off 7 bases at V and 5 bases at J, with 11 bases between the two ends. This CDR3 spans 12 amino acids. CDR3 protein: CASTEGRETQYF. CDR3 nucleotides: TGTGCCAGCACCGAGGGGAGGGAGACCCAGTACTTC.

The chain uses TRBV19 and TRBJ1-5; D is unresolved. V lost 2 bases, J lost 5 bases, and 7 bases lay in between. This CDR3 spans 13 amino acids. Germline V gives CDR1 LNHDA, CDR2 SQIVND (reference sequence). CDR3 coding DNA: TGTGCCAGTAGTATACAGGAAGATCAGCCCCAGCATTTT. It translates to CASSIQEDQPQHF.

The rearrangement joins TRBV6-4 to TRBJ2-7, with D unresolved. V was shortened by 5 bases and J by 0 bases, with 20 bases between the two germline ends. There are 17 residues in the CDR3. Germline CDR1 MRHNA, CDR2 SNTAGT. In nucleotides, the CDR3 is TGTGCCAGCAGTCCCCGCCTGGCCAATAATCACTCCTACGAGCAGTACTTC. Translated: CASSPRLANNHSYEQYF.

The chain links TRBV27 to TRBJ2-7, with 15 bases matching TRBD2. This CDR3 contains 15 residues. Losses at the gene ends were 6 bases for V and 5 bases for J; bases not matched to a gene: 5. Germline CDR1 reads MNHEY; CDR2 reads SMNVEV (reference sequence). The CDR3 sequence: CASRPGLAGGHEQYF. The DNA for the CDR3 is TGTGCCAGCAGACCGGGACTAGCGGGGGGCCACGAGCAGTACTTC.